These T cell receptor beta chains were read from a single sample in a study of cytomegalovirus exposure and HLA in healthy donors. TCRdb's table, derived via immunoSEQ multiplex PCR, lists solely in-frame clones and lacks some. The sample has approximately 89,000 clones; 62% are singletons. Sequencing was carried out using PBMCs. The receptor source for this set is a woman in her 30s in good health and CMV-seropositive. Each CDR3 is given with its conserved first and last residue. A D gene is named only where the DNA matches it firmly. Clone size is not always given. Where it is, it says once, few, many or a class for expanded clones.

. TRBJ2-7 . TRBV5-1 CASSSQTGSSYEQYF TGCGCCAGCAGCTCCCAGACAGGTTCTTCCTACGAGCAGTACTTC
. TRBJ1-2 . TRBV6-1 CASRTADYGYTF TGTGCCAGCAGGACCGCGGACTATGGCTACACCTTC
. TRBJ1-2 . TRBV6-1 CASSQDRQDFYGYTF TGTGCCAGCAGTCAGGACCGCCAGGACTTCTATGGCTACACCTTC
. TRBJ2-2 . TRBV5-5 CASSLFEVGANTGELFF TGTGCCAGCAGCTTGTTCGAGGTTGGAGCGAACACCGGGGAGCTGTTTTTT
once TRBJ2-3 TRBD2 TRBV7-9 CASSLLRGVATDTQYF TGTGCCAGCAGCTTATTGCGGGGGGTGGCCACAGATACGCAGTATTTT
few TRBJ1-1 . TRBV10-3 CAISPTSGAAFF TGTGCCATCAGTCCCACATCAGGGGCGGCTTTCTTT
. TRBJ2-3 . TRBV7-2 CASSLEGTQISTDTQYF TGTGCCAGCAGCTTAGAAGGGACACAAATTAGCACAGATACGCAGTATTTT
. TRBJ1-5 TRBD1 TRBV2 CASRNTGDQPQHF TGTGCCAGCAGGAATACAGGGGATCAGCCCCAGCATTTT
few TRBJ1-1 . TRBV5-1 CASSTAGERNTEAFF TGCGCCAGCAGCACGGCAGGGGAAAGGAACACTGAAGCTTTCTTT
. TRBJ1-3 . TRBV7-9 CASSLAQAGALSGNTIYF TGCGCCAGCAGCTTAGCCCAGGCAGGGGCCCTCTCGGGAAACACCATATATTTT
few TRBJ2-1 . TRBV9 CASSFGGSTYNEQFF TGTGCCAGCAGCTTTGGGGGGAGCACTTACAATGAGCAGTTCTTC
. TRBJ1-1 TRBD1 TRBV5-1 CASSLFRTGVIGLNTEAFF TGCGCCAGCAGCTTGTTTAGGACAGGGGTAATCGGTTTGAACACTGAAGCTTTCTTT
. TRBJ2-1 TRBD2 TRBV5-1 CASSLGLAGGLDEQFF TGCGCCAGCAGCCTGGGACTAGCGGGGGGTCTCGATGAGCAGTTCTTC
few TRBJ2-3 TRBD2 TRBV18 CASSPGTSGITDTQYF TGTGCCAGCTCCCCAGGGACTAGCGGAATCACAGATACGCAGTATTTT
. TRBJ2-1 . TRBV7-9 CASSLVGPIYNEQFF TGTGCCAGCAGCTTGGTGGGGCCCATCTACAATGAGCAGTTCTTC
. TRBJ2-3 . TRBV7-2 CASSLAPAGPADTQYF TGTGCCAGCAGCTTAGCGCCGGCGGGGCCGGCGGATACGCAGTATTTT
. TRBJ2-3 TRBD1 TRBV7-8 CASSSSGQTYTDTQYF TGTGCCAGCAGCTCCTCGGGACAGACATACACAGATACGCAGTATTTT
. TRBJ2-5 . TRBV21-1 CASSPRQGGETQYF TGTGCCAGCAGCCCCCGACAGGGTGGAGAGACCCAGTACTTC
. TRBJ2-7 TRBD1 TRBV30 CAWSVEGQGAEQYF TGTGCCTGGAGTGTCGAGGGACAGGGTGCCGAGCAGTACTTC
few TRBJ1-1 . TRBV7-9 CASSHRGVGNTEAFF TGTGCCAGCAGCCACCGGGGGGTAGGAAACACTGAAGCTTTCTTT
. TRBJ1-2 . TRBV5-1 CASSLDWGGMNGYTF TGCGCCAGCAGCTTGGATTGGGGAGGCATGAATGGCTACACCTTC
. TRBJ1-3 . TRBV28 CASSFAPGGAGNTIYF TGTGCCAGCAGTTTTGCCCCGGGGGGGGCCGGAAACACCATATATTTT
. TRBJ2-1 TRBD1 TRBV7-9 CASSPGQGKNEQFF TGTGCCAGCAGCCCTGGACAGGGTAAGAATGAGCAGTTCTTC
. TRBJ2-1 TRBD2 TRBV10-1 CASSQTSGTYNEQFF TGCGCCAGCAGTCAGACTAGCGGGACCTACAATGAGCAGTTCTTC
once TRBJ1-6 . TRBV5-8 CASSFLITGVIHF TGTGCCAGCAGCTTCCTCATCACCGGGGTTATCCACTTT
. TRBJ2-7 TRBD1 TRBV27 CASSPDREGEQYF TGTGCCAGCAGTCCCGACAGGGAAGGCGAGCAGTACTTC
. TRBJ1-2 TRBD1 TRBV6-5 CASSYGDRGIGGYPF TGTGCCAGCAGTTACGGGGACAGGGGGATTGGGGGCTACCCCTTC
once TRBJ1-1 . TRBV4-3 CASSQDPASREAFF TGCGCCAGCAGCCAAGATCCCGCAAGCCGCGAAGCTTTCTTT
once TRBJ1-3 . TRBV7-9 CASSLQASSGNTIYF TGTGCCAGCAGCTTACAGGCCAGCTCTGGAAACACCATATATTTT
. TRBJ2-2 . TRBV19 CASSTLFSGELFF TGTGCCAGTAGTACCCTATTCTCCGGGGAGCTGTTTTTT